This T cell receptor (beta chain) was identified during a study of T cell responses to AZD1222 COVID-19 vaccine. Findings and limits, study-wide: None of the repertoires were sampled until the peak T cell response had passed. Spike was spanned by vaccine-associated CD4 TCRs, which were dominant at 160-218 and 743-854. Nearly half of spike-specific TCRs reportedly go after variant regions that carry no mutations. The sample set comprised mostly white British donors with more females, and clonal diversity was possibly underestimated.

Produced via immunoSEQ multiplex PCR; TCRdb's table is partial and in-frame only. Of over 150,000 clones listed, around 87% are singletons. The germline V gene has CDR1 SNHLY and CDR2 FYNNEI. CDR3 length equals 14 residues. Trimming removed 7 bases at V and 3 bases at J, with 15 bases between. Note on this clone: Its cognate antigen is unknown.

The J gene is TRBJ1-1, the V gene TRBV2, with D tentatively TRBD1 (6 bases). This receptor was identified in an adult who received the AZD1222 COVID-19 vaccine. The sequenced sample was peripheral blood, obtained 28 days after the second AZD1222 dose. This CDR3 is CASNRAHIDTEAFF. The CDR3, as DNA: TGTGCCAGCAACAGGGCCCATATTGACACTGAAGCTTTCTTT.